This entry describes one T cell receptor beta chain. Its specificity is not known. The table came from immunoSEQ multiplex PCR; TCRdb's copy has only in-frame clones and leaves some out. The data contain some 120,000 clones, 70% to 90% of them singletons. Germline lookup yields CDR1 MDHEN and CDR2 SYDVKM. V lost 4 bases to trimming and J lost 7 bases, with 14 bases between them. The CDR3 consists of 14 residues. The sample belongs to a study of T cell responses to AZD1222 COVID-19 vaccine. Across the whole study: Both about-4-week and about-12-week second-dose recipients were combined.

Findings and caveats of the study: Repertoire collection took place solely once the T cell response had peaked. Among the donors, most were white British and more were female, and clonal diversity was possibly underestimated. Variant regions that are unmutated are reportedly the target of nearly half of spike-specific TCRs.

The receptor was isolated from an adult in good health. Here the sequenced sample was peripheral blood, taken on day 0 of AZD1222 vaccination. The chain is built from TRBV28 and TRBJ1-5, with a tentative D call TRBD1 (5 bases). This CDR3 reads CASSSPQGRQPQHF. CDR3 sequence (DNA): TGTGCCAGCAGTTCCCCTCAGGGTCGGCAGCCCCAGCATTTT.